A selection of T cell receptor beta chains follows, all from one sample in a study of blood T cell repertoires in COVID-19. The table came from immunoSEQ multiplex PCR; TCRdb's copy has only in-frame clones and leaves some out. The sample yields 300,000 to 400,000 clones, roughly nine tenths seen once. Sequenced material: peripheral blood. These receptors were obtained from a woman in her 30s with COVID-19, enrolled during active disease. CDR3s include the opening cysteine and the closing phenylalanine or tryptophan. A D gene is named only where the DNA matches it firmly. Expanded clones get a size class; other rows say once, few or many, or leave the size out.

TGTGCCAGTAGTATAATTATGCGGTCAACTGAAGCTTTCTTT	CASSIIMRSTEAFF	TRBV19	TRBJ1-1	.	.
TGTGCCAGCAGGGGGACAACCCAAGAGACCCAGTACTTC	CASRGTTQETQYF	TRBV6-5	TRBJ2-5	.	once
TGTGCCAGCACAACCGCGAATTACAGGGTAGGCTATGGCTACACCTTC	CASTTANYRVGYGYTF	TRBV28	TRBJ1-2	.	.
TGTGCCAGCAGTGAAGATGCCGGGACAGCTTATAGCAATCAGCCCCAGCATTTT	CASSEDAGTAYSNQPQHF	TRBV2	TRBJ1-5	TRBD1	few
TGTGCCAGCAGCGTAGCCGTGACTAGCGTTGAGCAGTTCTTC	CASSVAVTSVEQFF	TRBV9	TRBJ2-1	TRBD2	.
TGCAGCGCAGGGGGTGAGACCCAGTACTTC	CSAGGETQYF	TRBV29-1	TRBJ2-5	TRBD1	.
TGTGCCAGCAGCTCCCCATCTACAGGGGCGCAAGAGACCCAGTACTTC	CASSSPSTGAQETQYF	TRBV5-6	TRBJ2-5	TRBD1	.
TGTGCCAGCAGCCCCTCCGGACAGGGGGAAAATACGCAGTATTTT	CASSPSGQGENTQYF	TRBV7-9	TRBJ2-3	TRBD1	.
TGCAGCGTTGATTCGGGGTTCGGTGGCTACACCTTC	CSVDSGFGGYTF	TRBV29-1	TRBJ1-2	.	once
TGTGCCAGCAGCAAAGCCCAGACTAGCGGGAGAACCGGGGCCAACGTCCTGACTTTC	CASSKAQTSGRTGANVLTF	TRBV21-1	TRBJ2-6	.	.
TGTGCCAGCAGGCCGGGACTAACGACCGGGGAGCTGTTTTTT	CASRPGLTTGELFF	TRBV9	TRBJ2-2	TRBD2	.
TGCGCCAGCAGCTTGGGGATGCAGGGGGCGCAAGCTTTCTTT	CASSLGMQGAQAFF	TRBV5-1	TRBJ1-1	TRBD1	.
TGTGCCAGCAGTTTAGGTCCCGGGACAGGGAAAGAGACCCAGTACTTC	CASSLGPGTGKETQYF	TRBV27	TRBJ2-5	TRBD1	.
TGTGCCAGCGGGCTGGGACAGCCGGGGACTGAAGCTTTCTTT	CASGLGQPGTEAFF	TRBV6-5	TRBJ1-1	TRBD1	.
TGTGCCTGGGACATCTCTAACTATGGCTACACCTTC	CAWDISNYGYTF	TRBV30	TRBJ1-2	.	.
TGTGCCAGCACTCGACTAGCGGGTTACAATGAGCAGTTCTTC	CASTRLAGYNEQFF	TRBV6-5	TRBJ2-1	TRBD2	once
TGTGCCAGCAGTGACCGACCCAGACAGCTCTCTGGAAACACCATATATTTT	CASSDRPRQLSGNTIYF	TRBV6-4	TRBJ1-3	.	.
TGTGCCAGCAGTTTCAGGACAGGGGCCCCCTACGAGCAGTACTTC	CASSFRTGAPYEQYF	TRBV28	TRBJ2-7	TRBD1	.
TGTGCCTGGAGTGGGCCCAATCAGCCCCAGCATTTT	CAWSGPNQPQHF	TRBV30	TRBJ1-5	.	.
TGTGCCAGCAGTTTCACACCGACCGGGGAGCTGTTTTTT	CASSFTPTGELFF	TRBV27	TRBJ2-2	.	.
TGTGCCAGCAGCCAAACAGGGAACGCCCAGTACTTC	CASSQTGNAQYF	TRBV3-1/TRBV3-2	TRBJ2-5	.	.
TGTGCCAGCAGTCCGGGGAGGGCCGGGCGTGGCTACACCTTC	CASSPGRAGRGYTF	TRBV28	TRBJ1-2	.	.
TGTGCCAGCAGCACCGAGGACAGGGCCTCTACTAACTATGGCTACACCTTC	CASSTEDRASTNYGYTF	TRBV4-2	TRBJ1-2	TRBD1	.
TGCGCCAGCAGCTTTGCGGGGGCCGGCTACGAGCAGTACTTC	CASSFAGAGYEQYF	TRBV5-1	TRBJ2-7	.	.
TGTGCGACGTCAACGGGAGGGGGTCCCCGGGATACGCAGTATTTT	CATSTGGGPRDTQYF	TRBV24-1	TRBJ2-3	TRBD2	.
TGCGCCAGCAGTCAATCGGGGGGAAGGGGCGGGAATTCACCCCTCCACTTT	CASSQSGGRGGNSPLHF	TRBV23-1	TRBJ1-6	.	.
TGTGCCATCAGTGATCCGGAGAGGTCGAACACCGGGGAGCTGTTTTTT	CAISDPERSNTGELFF	TRBV10-3	TRBJ2-2	.	.
TGTGCCAGCAGTGAACTACAGGGCTGGAACACTGAAGCTTTCTTT	CASSELQGWNTEAFF	TRBV6-1	TRBJ1-1	.	.
TGTGCCAGTAGTATAGAGGCCAGCTCCATAGCGGCAAGCTCCTACAATGAGCAGTTCTTC	CASSIEASSIAASSYNEQFF	TRBV19	TRBJ2-1	.	once
TGTGCCAGCAGCTTCAACGACAGGGTGAAGACCCAGTACTTC	CASSFNDRVKTQYF	TRBV7-6	TRBJ2-5	TRBD1	.
TGTGCCAGCAGTGACGGACAGGGGGCAGATACGCAGTATTTT	CASSDGQGADTQYF	TRBV6-4	TRBJ2-3	TRBD1	few
TGTGCCAGCAGCCAAGATTTGACAGGGGGTAGCTACACCTTC	CASSQDLTGGSYTF	TRBV4-2	TRBJ1-2	TRBD1	.
TGTGCCAGTAGTATCCTCGACGGGTACAATGAGCAGTTCTTC	CASSILDGYNEQFF	TRBV19	TRBJ2-1	.	.
TGTGCCAGCAGTTTGGGACAGGGAGGGAACACTGAAGCTTTCTTT	CASSLGQGGNTEAFF	TRBV5-5	TRBJ1-1	TRBD1	.
TGTGCCAGCAGCTTTTCGGGACAGGGGGCCAATACGCAGTATTTT	CASSFSGQGANTQYF	TRBV5-5	TRBJ2-3	TRBD1	.
TGCAGCTCCTCAACAGGGGCTTCTAACTATGGCTACACCTTC	CSSSTGASNYGYTF	TRBV29-1	TRBJ1-2	TRBD1	.
TGTGCCAGCAGTTACCGGGGAAGCGAGACCCAGTACTTC	CASSYRGSETQYF	TRBV6-6	TRBJ2-5	.	.
TGTGCCAGCGGCACTAGCGGGATAATCGGGGAGCTGTTTTTT	CASGTSGIIGELFF	TRBV21-1	TRBJ2-2	.	.
TGTGCCAGCAGCACGAGGACTAGCGGGAGGGTGAATGAGCAGTTCTTC	CASSTRTSGRVNEQFF	TRBV13	TRBJ2-1	TRBD2	.
TGTGCCAGCAGTTTGTTACAGGGCTCCTACGAGCAGTACTTC	CASSLLQGSYEQYF	TRBV28	TRBJ2-7	.	.
TGTGCCACCAGTGCCCAACCGGGACTAGCGGGATCCGGGGAGCTGTTTTTT	CATSAQPGLAGSGELFF	TRBV24-1	TRBJ2-2	TRBD2	.
TGCGCCAGCAGAATGGCCACCCTGAACACTGAAGCTTTCTTT	CASRMATLNTEAFF	TRBV5-1	TRBJ1-1	.	.
TGTGCCAGCTCACTAGAACGGGGTAACGAGCAGTACTTC	CASSLERGNEQYF	TRBV18	TRBJ2-7	.	.
TGTGCCAGCAGCTTAAGTCGAGAGACCCAGTACTTC	CASSLSRETQYF	TRBV7-3	TRBJ2-5	.	.
TGTGCCAGCAGCGCTTCAGGGCGCCTCCAGACAGCCGCAGCTAACTATGGCTACACCTTC	CASSASGRLQTAAANYGYTF	TRBV7-6	TRBJ1-2	.	.
TGTGCCAGTAGTCAAGACAGGGCTACGAACAATGAGCAGTTCTTC	CASSQDRATNNEQFF	TRBV19	TRBJ2-1	TRBD1	.
TGTGCCAGCAGCTTGGAGGGGTTTGCTAGCACAGATACGCAGTATTTT	CASSLEGFASTDTQYF	TRBV5-5	TRBJ2-3	.	.
TGTGCCAGCAGCTCGGACAGCTTATTCCACTACTTC	CASSSDSLFHYF	TRBV7-9	TRBJ2-7	.	.
TGTGCCAGCGGATACAGGGGGATCATGAACACTGAAGCTTTCTTT	CASGYRGIMNTEAFF	TRBV27	TRBJ1-1	TRBD1	.